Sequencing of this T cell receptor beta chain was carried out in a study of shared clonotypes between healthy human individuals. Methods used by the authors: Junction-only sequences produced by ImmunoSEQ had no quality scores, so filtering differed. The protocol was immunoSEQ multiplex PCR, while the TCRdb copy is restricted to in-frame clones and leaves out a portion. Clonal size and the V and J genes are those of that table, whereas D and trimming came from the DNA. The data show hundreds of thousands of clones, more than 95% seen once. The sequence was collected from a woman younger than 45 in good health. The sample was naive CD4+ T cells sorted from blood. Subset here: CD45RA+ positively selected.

CDR3 sequence: CAISARPEETQYF. The CDR3 bases are TGTGCCATCAGTGCCCGACCCGAGGAGACCCAGTACTTC. This chain uses TRBV10-3 with TRBJ2-5; D not certain. The germline CDR1 and CDR2 sequences are ENHRY and SYGVKD. This CDR3 is built from 13 residues. The ends were cut back, 4 bases at V and 5 bases at J, with 11 bases in the middle.